One TCR beta chain is described in this entry. This entry comes from a study of control samples from healthy donors and cancer patients. V was trimmed by 2 bases and J by 12 bases, leaving 14 bases between them. In germline, CDR1 is KGHSH, CDR2 LQKENI. This CDR3 has 14 residues. Sequencing used immunoSEQ multiplex PCR; TCRdb keeps in-frame clones, though not all of them. The table records approximately 170,000 clones, roughly 93% of them present only once. The source of this sequence is a woman in her fifties or sixties in good health. V usage is TRBV18 and J usage is TRBJ1-6, with no clear D. Sequenced: blood. The CDR3 region is CASSPANGLEPLHF. The CDR3 region has the DNA TGTGCCAGCTCACCAGCTAATGGACTAGAACCCCTCCACTTT.